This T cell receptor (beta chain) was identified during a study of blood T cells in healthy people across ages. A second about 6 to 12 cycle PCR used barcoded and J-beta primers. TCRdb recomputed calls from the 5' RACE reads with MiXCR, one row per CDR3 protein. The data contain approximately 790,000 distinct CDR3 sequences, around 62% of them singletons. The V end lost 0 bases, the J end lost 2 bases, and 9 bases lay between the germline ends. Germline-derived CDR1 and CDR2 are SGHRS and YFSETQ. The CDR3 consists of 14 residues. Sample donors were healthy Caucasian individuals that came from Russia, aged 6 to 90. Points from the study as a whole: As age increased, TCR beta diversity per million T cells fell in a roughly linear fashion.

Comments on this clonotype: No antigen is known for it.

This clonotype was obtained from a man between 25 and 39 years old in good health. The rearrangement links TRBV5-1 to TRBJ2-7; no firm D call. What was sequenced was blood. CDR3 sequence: CASSLAATPYEQYF. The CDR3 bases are TGCGCCAGCAGCTTGGCAGCAACCCCCTACGAGCAGTACTTC.